These 29 T cell receptor beta chains were all obtained from the same sample, sequenced in a study of shared clonotypes between healthy human individuals. Assay: immunoSEQ multiplex PCR; the TCRdb copy retains only in-frame clones and omits some. The sample contains some 1,400,000 clones, more than 95% of which appear only once. Sequenced: naive CD4+ T cells sorted from blood. Subset in this sample: CD45RA+ positively selected. The receptors were gathered from a man aged 25 to 40 in good health.

The chain joins TRBV2 to TRBJ1-2; D call uncertain. The V end was cut by 2 bases, the J end by 3 bases, with 7 bases between. From germline, CDR1 is SNHLY and CDR2 FYNNEI. This CDR3 is 13 amino acids long. The CDR3 region is CASSERTDYGYTF. CDR3 nucleotides: TGTGCCAGCAGTGAACGGACGGACTATGGCTACACCTTC.

This clone came up once. V and J are TRBV11-2 and TRBJ1-2; no clear D gene. The CDR3 length is 12 residues. Germline-derived CDR1 and CDR2 are SGHAT and FQNNGV. V shed 4 bases and J shed 4 bases, with 7 bases lying between them. The CDR3 DNA sequence: TGTGCCAGCAGCTCCTTCGTCTATGGCTACACCTTC. It is translated as CASSSFVYGYTF. The full variable domain, its missing parts supplied by reference TRBV11-2 and TRBJ1-2, is EAGVAQSPRYKIIEKRQSVAFWCNPISGHATLYWYQQILGQGPKLLIQFQNNGVVDDSQLPKDRFSAERLKGVDSTLKIQPAKLEDSAVYLCASSSFVYGYTFGSGTRLTVV.

This clone has just one count. The V call is TRBV28, the J call TRBJ2-2; weak D call: TRBD2 (7 bases). The CDR3 is 20 amino acids. Germline loops: CDR1 MDHEN, CDR2 SYDVKM. The ends were cut back, 3 bases at V and 2 bases at J, with 25 bases in the middle. The CDR3 is CASSFRGGRRAGHNTGELFF. CDR3 bases: TGTGCCAGCAGTTTTCGTGGGGGCCGAAGAGCGGGACATAACACCGGGGAGCTGTTTTTT.

This chain links TRBV28 with TRBJ1-3; D possibly corresponds to TRBD1 (5 bases). V shed 8 bases and J shed 4 bases, with 27 bases lying between them. The germline gives CDR1 MDHEN, CDR2 SYDVKM. This CDR3 is 18 amino acids long. For the CDR3, the DNA is TGTGCCAGCCACCCGGGGAGGGACCCTCTGAATTTAGGAAACACCATATATTTT. It codes for CASHPGRDPLNLGNTIYF.

CDR3 DNA: TGTGCCAGCAGTCTGAACGGAGCGGGAGAGCAGTTCTTC. This gives the protein CASSLNGAGEQFF. The V gene is TRBV6-4, the J gene TRBJ2-1, with 7 bases that match TRBD2. CDR3 length equals 13 residues. Looked up from germline, CDR1 is MRHNA and CDR2 is SNTAGT. V lost 5 bases to trimming and J lost 10 bases; unmatched junction nucleotides: 8.

The chain is built from TRBV4-1 and TRBJ1-2; TRBD1 might be the D (5 bases). Germline V gene sequence: CDR1 MGHRA, CDR2 YSYEKL. V lost 4 bases and J lost 4, with 19 bases in between. The CDR3 contains 16 residues. This chain's CDR3 is CASSPGGEGNVYGYTF. CDR3 coding DNA: TGCGCCAGCAGCCCCGGGGGTGAGGGAAACGTCTATGGCTACACCTTC.

DNA for the CDR3: TGTGCCAGCAGCTCGAGCAGGGAATTTGGGAGCAATCAGCCCCAGCATTTT. It codes for CASSSSREFGSNQPQHF. The chain recombines TRBV7-9 with TRBJ1-5, with D maybe TRBD1 (5 bases). Germline loops: CDR1 SEHNR, CDR2 FQNEAQ (reference sequence). V lost 4 bases and J 1 base, leaving 17 bases between the germline ends. The length of the CDR3 is 17 residues. The full variable domain, in which reference TRBV7-9 and TRBJ1-5 provide the parts outside the CDR3, is DTGVSQNPRHKITKRGQNVTFRCDPISEHNRLYWYRQTLGQGPEFLTYFQNEAQLEKSRLLSDRFSAERPKGSFSTLEIQRTEQGDSAMYLCASSSSREFGSNQPQHFGDGTRLSIL.

J is TRBJ2-3 and V is TRBV4-2; no reliable D call. Trimming shortened V by 0 bases and J by 2 bases, and 3 bases separated the two germline ends. The CDR3 spans 13 residues. Germline V gene sequence: CDR1 LGHNA, CDR2 YNFKEQ. The CDR3 spells CASSQDFTDTQYF. The DNA for the CDR3 is TGTGCCAGCAGCCAAGACTTCACAGATACGCAGTATTTT.

There are a few counts of this clone. The chain links TRBV19 to TRBJ2-5; TRBD1 agrees at 10 bases. The CDR3 sequence is 15 residues long. Germline V gene sequence: CDR1 LNHDA, CDR2 SQIVND (reference sequence). V was clipped by 5 bases and J by 2 bases; unmatched bases: 5. The chain's CDR3 is CASSGRDRGQETQYF. CDR3 sequence (DNA): TGTGCCAGTAGTGGGCGGGACAGGGGACAAGAGACCCAGTACTTC.

The chain links TRBV5-1 to TRBJ2-3; TRBD1 matches 10 bases. This CDR3 is 16 amino acids long. Losses at the gene ends were 0 bases for V and 3 bases for J; bases not matched to a gene: 4. Germline V gene lookup returns CDR1 SGHRS and CDR2 YFSETQ. CDR3 bases: TGCGCCAGCAGCTTGGGGGACAGGGGCGTGACAGATACGCAGTATTTT. Translated: CASSLGDRGVTDTQYF. The variable domain in full, completed from reference TRBV5-1 and TRBJ2-3, reads KAGVTQTPRYLIKTRGQQVTLSCSPISGHRSVSWYQQTPGQGLQFLFEYFSETQRNKGNFPGRFSGRQFSNSRSEMNVSTLELGDSALYLCASSLGDRGVTDTQYFGPGTRLTVL.

The J gene is TRBJ2-7, the V gene TRBV7-2; the match to TRBD2 covers 9 bases. The germline gives CDR1 SGHTA, CDR2 FQGNSA. This CDR3 contains 15 residues. The V segment lost 4 bases and the J segment 0 bases; nucleotides outside the gene matches: 4. In nucleotides, the CDR3 is TGTGCCAGCAGCTCCCTAGCGGGATTCTCCTACGAGCAGTACTTC. This codes for CASSSLAGFSYEQYF.

In its sample, this clone was seen once. The chain joins TRBV7-8 to TRBJ1-2, with 7 bases matching TRBD1. CDR3 length: 16 amino acids. V lost 5 bases, J lost 3 bases, and 12 bases stayed unmatched. Germline-derived CDR1 and CDR2 are SGHVS and FQNEAQ. CDR3 in amino acids: CASSLRQGSNDYGYTF. Written as DNA, the CDR3 is TGTGCCAGCAGCCTAAGACAGGGCTCAAACGACTATGGCTACACCTTC. The whole variable domain, filled in from reference TRBV7-8 and TRBJ1-2, reads GAGVSQSPRYKVAKRGQDVALRCDPISGHVSLFWYQQALGQGPEFLTYFQNEAQLDKSGLPSDRFFAERPEGSVSTLKIQRTQQEDSAVYLCASSLRQGSNDYGYTFGSGTRLTVV.

This clone was counted a single time. V is TRBV30 and J is TRBJ1-5; D gene ambiguous. In germline, CDR1 is GTSNPN, CDR2 SVGIG (reference sequence). The V gene lost 0 bases and the J gene lost 4 bases, with 13 bases spanning the gap. The CDR3 has 15 residues. CDR3 bases: TGTGCCTGGAGTGTAATCGGGCCGGGAAATCAGCCCCAGCATTTT. This codes for CAWSVIGPGNQPQHF.

This clone was observed a single time. V usage is TRBV30 and J usage is TRBJ1-3, with 9 bases aligning to TRBD1. Per the germline V gene, CDR1 is GTSNPN and CDR2 is SVGIG (reference sequence). This CDR3 spans 14 amino acids. Losses at the gene ends were 3 bases for V and 2 bases for J; bases not matched to a gene: 2. The CDR3 region is CAWRGTGTGNTIYF. The DNA for the CDR3 is TGTGCCTGGAGGGGGACAGGGACTGGAAACACCATATATTTT.

The chain recombines TRBV19 with TRBJ2-7; TRBD2 matches at 11 bases. V shed 3 bases and J 2 bases; nucleotides not matched to a gene: 6. The CDR3 is made up of 16 amino acids. Germline V CDR1 and CDR2: LNHDA, SQIVND (reference sequence). The CDR3 here is CASSISLAGGAYEQYF. CDR3 DNA sequence: TGTGCCAGTAGTATTTCTCTAGCGGGAGGCGCCTACGAGCAGTACTTC.

DNA of the CDR3: TGTGCCAGCAGCCTCGAAAGCGGGGCCTCCCTGGAGACCCAGTACTTC. Its translation: CASSLESGASLETQYF. The gene calls are TRBV5-6 and TRBJ2-5, with 7 bases fitting TRBD2. Per the germline V gene, CDR1 is SGHDT and CDR2 is YYEEEE. V trimming: 4 bases; J trimming: 5 bases; junction bases outside the gene matches: 14. The length of the CDR3 is 16 residues.

This chain uses TRBV5-1 with TRBJ2-5, with 9 bases fitting TRBD1. Germline CDR1 reads SGHRS; CDR2 reads YFSETQ. The CDR3 covers 15 residues. The junction had 7 bases not matched to a gene; V was cut back by 3 bases and J by 4 bases. The CDR3 DNA reads as TGCGCCAGCAGCTCTATACAGGGGGCGGGAGAGACCCAGTACTTC. As protein: CASSSIQGAGETQYF.

The gene calls are TRBV5-5 and TRBJ2-5; D gene uncertain. The CDR3 spans 17 residues. V was shortened by 2 bases and J by 1 base, with 18 bases between the two germline ends. The V gene's germline CDR1 is SGHKS and CDR2 YYEKEE (reference sequence). CDR3 sequence: CASSFFRRLSSQETQYF. Here the CDR3 DNA reads TGTGCCAGCAGCTTTTTCCGACGGTTAAGTAGCCAAGAGACCCAGTACTTC.

The chain recombines TRBV9 with TRBJ2-1; D might be TRBD1 (5 bases). Trimming pared 4 bases from V and 3 bases from J, leaving 17 bases between. Germline CDR1 is SGDLS and CDR2 is YYNGEE. The CDR3 is 16 residues long. CDR3 protein: CASSPRGQAHYNEQFF. In nucleotides, the CDR3 is TGTGCCAGCAGCCCGCGCGGACAAGCCCACTACAATGAGCAGTTCTTC.

This chain links TRBV28 with TRBJ2-2, with a possible D match to TRBD2 (5 bases). Per germline, CDR1 MDHEN and CDR2 SYDVKM. V lost 8 bases and J lost 5, with 9 bases in between. The CDR3 has 12 amino acids. This chain's CDR3 is CASFSVTGELFF. CDR3 DNA sequence: TGTGCCAGCTTTAGCGTAACCGGGGAGCTGTTTTTT.

The genes are TRBV10-3 and TRBJ2-2, with D perhaps TRBD1 (6 bases). This CDR3 has 16 residues. V was trimmed by 4 bases and J by 1 base, leaving 13 bases between them. Germline V CDR1 and CDR2: ENHRY, SYGVKD. CDR3 DNA sequence: TGTGCCATCAGTGGAGCGAAGGGACAGAACACCGGGGAGCTGTTTTTT. Its protein product is CAISGAKGQNTGELFF.

This clone appeared a single time. The chain has TRBV7-2 and TRBJ2-3; D unresolved. This CDR3 region has 14 residues. Trimming removed 4 bases from V and 2 bases from J, with 10 bases in between. From germline, CDR1 is SGHTA and CDR2 FQGNSA. The CDR3 loop is CASSSSGLTDTQYF. CDR3 sequence (DNA): TGTGCCAGCAGCTCATCGGGTCTCACAGATACGCAGTATTTT.

The rearrangement joins TRBV27 to TRBJ2-7; D tentatively reads TRBD1 or TRBD2 (6 bases each). The germline CDR1 and CDR2 sequences are MNHEY and SMNVEV (reference sequence). This CDR3 is 12 amino acids long. The V end lost 3 bases, the J end lost 7 bases, and 10 bases lay between the germline ends. The CDR3: CASSLGAGEQYF. CDR3 nucleotide sequence: TGTGCCAGCAGTTTGGGGGCGGGGGAGCAGTACTTC.

The chain couples TRBV6-5 to TRBJ2-7, with D possibly matching TRBD1 (6 bases). The germline V gene encodes CDR1 MNHEY and CDR2 SVGAGI. This CDR3 contains 13 residues. The V and J ends lost 5 bases and 4 bases respectively, with 12 bases between them. Here the CDR3 DNA reads TGTGCCAGCAGTCAACGGACAGTTTACGAGCAGTACTTC. Protein: CASSQRTVYEQYF.

J is TRBJ2-1 and V is TRBV5-1, with D hard to call. V lost 0 bases and J 9 bases, leaving 7 bases between the germline ends. The germline V gene has CDR1 SGHRS and CDR2 YFSETQ. The CDR3 sequence is 12 residues long. DNA for the CDR3: TGCGCCAGCAGCTTGGTGCTGAGTGAGCAGTTCTTC. Residues: CASSLVLSEQFF.

This chain connects TRBV15 to TRBJ2-7; 7 bases are a match to TRBD1. V shed 0 bases, J shed 3 bases, and the junction held 8 bases outside the gene matches. CDR3 length: 16 residues. Germline V gene data show CDR1 as LNHNV and CDR2 as YYDKDF (reference sequence). The CDR3 DNA follows: TGTGCCACCAGCAGAGACTCGACAGGGAGCGTCTACGAGCAGTACTTC. Translating gives CATSRDSTGSVYEQYF.

The chain carries TRBV25-1 and TRBJ2-3; a possible D gene is TRBD2 (6 bases). CDR1 MGHDK and CDR2 SYGVNS come from the germline V gene. Trimming took off 2 bases at V and 3 bases at J, with 12 bases between the two ends. This CDR3 comprises 15 residues. CDR3 in amino acids: CASSETGGGTDTQYF. CDR3 bases: TGTGCCAGCAGTGAAACGGGCGGAGGGACAGATACGCAGTATTTT. The full variable domain, its missing parts supplied by reference TRBV25-1 and TRBJ2-3, is EADIYQTPRYLVIGTGKKITLECSQTMGHDKMYWYQQDPGMELHLIHYSYGVNSTEKGDLSSESTVSRIRTEHFPLTLESARPSHTSQYLCASSETGGGTDTQYFGPGTRLTVL.

The chain links TRBV9 to TRBJ2-1; D is unclear. CDR3 length: 14 amino acids. CDR1 and CDR2 from the germline V gene are SGDLS and YYNGEE. V shed 0 bases and J shed 8 bases, with 12 bases lying between them. This CDR3 is CASSVDSLADEQFF. Written as DNA, the CDR3 is TGTGCCAGCAGCGTAGACTCCCTTGCCGATGAGCAGTTCTTC.

The chain joins TRBV28 to TRBJ1-1, with D unresolved. Trimming pared 1 base from V and 7 bases from J, leaving 10 bases between. The CDR3 is 13 residues long. Per the germline V gene, CDR1 is MDHEN and CDR2 is SYDVKM. CDR3 protein: CASSLLGENEAFF. The CDR3 DNA is TGTGCCAGCAGTTTATTGGGCGAAAATGAAGCTTTCTTT.